This entry is about one T cell receptor (beta chain). This clonotype appeared a few times. What this receptor recognizes is not known. Qualities for individual bases were not recorded, and no much larger clone is one base off. Libraries of naive CD8 T cells were generated from roughly 21,000 to 960,000 sorted cells, with 10%, 30% or 50% of the purified RNA used. On a BD FACSAria II, naive CD8 T cells were FACS-sorted as CD8+CD4-CCR7+CD45RA+ and collected into RLT Plus buffer. To test detection sensitivity, Jurkat RNA equivalent to ten TCR copies was spiked into samples of about 20,000-1,100,000 naive CD8 T cells. Enrichment of CD8 T cells was performed with RosetteSep CD8+ T Cell Enrichment Cocktail and Ficoll-Paque, after which ACK red cell lysis was carried out. This sample was taken from a study of molecular identifiers for immune sequencing clone quantification (dated 2018 in TCRdb). For the wider study: For a replicate experiment, the RNA from either 20,000 or 100,000 naive CD8 T cells was divided into five aliquots, and four of those aliquots went on to sequencing. This methods study used CD8 T cells to benchmark TCR RNA copy counting and molecular-identifier clustering-based TCR repertoire sequencing (MIDCIRS). Results the study describes overall, beyond this receptor: Modeling gave about three recovered TCR RNA copies per cell versus approximately 10 by digital PCR, implying approximately 32% capture efficiency. Identical TCR molecules sharing a barcode could cause highly expanded clone sizes to be underestimated. When barcode sub-clustering was omitted, TCR diversity was inflated by chimeric consensus sequences, with chimeras reaching as high as 47%. In CMV-specific effector cells, over 98% of molecules were held by clones above 20 RNA copies, whereas under 1% of molecules were held by such clones in naive cells. Naive libraries contained spiked-in Jurkat TCR RNA (around eleven copies' worth), which is not part of the donor repertoire. Spiked-in Jurkat TCR RNA equivalent to a single cell was reported to be detectable even among 850,000 to 1,000,000 naive CD8 T cells.

The CDR3 goes from the cysteine to the phenylalanine over 18 residues. Of all the DNA, just the CDR3 is kept, 54 bases in frame from base 1. V was cut back by 5 bases and J by 2 bases, leaving a gap of 23 bases between them. CDR1 and CDR2 were assigned from the germline V gene (reference sequence) as SEHNR and FQNEAQ. The library was prepared using PCR. The instrument was an Illumina HiSeq 4000. Bulk TCR libraries were generated as previously described, with the TCR primers listed in Table S5 used. The Qiagen AllPrep DNA/RNA kit was used to purify total RNA. Before analysis, reads from multiple sequencing runs of one library were combined. The paper's processing steps were these. Only reads with exact TCR constant sequence were kept, trimmed to 150 nt, and grouped by their 12-nt molecular barcodes. Reads in each barcode group were sub-clustered using a 15% Levenshtein threshold, and a quality-weighted consensus sequence was built for each RNA molecule. Non-functional sequences were excluded, and lower-count sequences lying one edit away from another sequence were also excluded. Based on a fit of two negative binomial distributions, barcode sub-clusters having less than 20% of the maximum read count were discarded. TCRdb reprocessed the public reads (quality trimming at Q25 with fastp, clone calling with MiXCR) and kept in-frame beta chains. Every distinct CDR3 protein forms one entry, paired with its most common genes and DNA. The V and J calls were determined by TCRdb, not by the authors. The sample table contains about 510,000 distinct CDR3 sequences; only one count was recorded for 20% to 25% of them. Around 0.84% of the sample comes from the top ten.

Sequenced: naive CD8+ T cells from blood, with Jurkat cell RNA spiked in. The cell subset or site label on this specimen signifies: FACS-sorted CD8+CD4-CCR7+CD45RA+ naive T cells. This sequence uses TRBV7-9 and TRBJ2-3; the D gene is possibly TRBD2, with 6 bases matching. The sequence was obtained from a human donor in good health. Some libraries in this study had Jurkat cell RNA spiked in. The CDR3 protein: CASSDPGETTNYTDTQYF. DNA sequence: TGTGCCAGCAGCGACCCGGGGGAAACCACTAACTACACAGATACGCAGTATTTT. The reference TRBV7-9 and TRBJ2-3 proteins fill in what lies around the CDR3, so the full variable domain reads DTGVSQNPRHKITKRGQNVTFRCDPISEHNRLYWYRQTLGQGPEFLTYFQNEAQLEKSRLLSDRFSAERPKGSFSTLEIQRTEQGDSAMYLCASSDPGETTNYTDTQYFGPGTRLTVL.